This T cell receptor beta chain stems from a study of blood T cell repertoires in COVID-19. Across the study: Sources were T cells, B-cell-depleted T cells, or PBMCs; the material itself was cDNA or gDNA.

Per the original data handling: From reference gene primer amplification, estimates of nucleated cell counts were derived. The data were produced by immunoSEQ multiplex PCR, yet TCRdb's version contains in-frame clones alone and is incomplete. V, J and clone size are those of that table, while D and trimming were read from the DNA. This table has roughly 77,000 clones, roughly 71% appearing once. The CDR3 is 16 amino acids. Germline V gene data show CDR1 as MGHRA and CDR2 as YSYEKL. V was trimmed by 0 bases and J by 9 bases, leaving 18 bases between them. The chain combines TRBV4-1 with TRBJ2-1; TRBD2 might be the D (7 bases). This receptor was identified in a man in his fifties or sixties with COVID-19, enrolled during active disease. Sequenced sample: peripheral blood. This chain's CDR3 is CASSQDRGEGRFEQFF. The CDR3, as DNA: TGCGCCAGCAGCCAAGATAGGGGGGAGGGCCGTTTTGAGCAGTTCTTC.